The 17 T cell receptor beta chains below were found in one sample sequenced in a study of cytomegalovirus exposure and HLA in healthy donors. 13 Jbeta primers and 60 Vbeta primers were used for the PCR. Profiling relied on immunoSEQ multiplex PCR, and the TCRdb table lists in-frame clones only, not all of them. The repertoire holds fewer than 120,000 clones, with around 80% as singletons. Input material: PBMCs. Source of these receptors: a man in his thirties or forties in good health and CMV-seropositive.

This sequence joins TRBV21-1 and TRBJ2-7; TRBD1 reflects the table's D call only, with no check against the DNA. TRBV21-1 is labeled a pseudogene. CDR3 length: 14 amino acids. The CDR3 DNA sequence: TGTGCCAGCAGTTTAACCAGGGCTACCTACGAGCAGTACTTC. Its protein is CASSLTRATYEQYF.

The chain is built from TRBV10-3 and TRBJ1-2; TRBD1 agrees at 7 bases. Germline V gene lookup returns CDR1 ENHRY and CDR2 SYGVKD. The CDR3 consists of 14 residues. J lost 4 bases, V lost 4 bases, and 6 bases had no gene match. CDR3 sequence: CAISVRDSLYGYTF. In nucleotides, the CDR3 is TGTGCCATCAGTGTCCGGGACAGCCTCTATGGCTACACCTTC.

V gene TRBV9 combines with J gene TRBJ2-3, with 8 bases matching TRBD2. CDR1 SGDLS and CDR2 YYNGEE come from the germline V gene. CDR3 size: 14 residues. With V trimmed by 5 bases and J by 0 bases, 2 bases remained unmatched. CDR3 loop: CASSAGGSTDTQYF. The DNA for the CDR3 is TGTGCCAGCAGTGCGGGGGGAAGCACAGATACGCAGTATTTT.

This sequence joins TRBV4-1 and TRBJ2-3; possible D gene TRBD2, 6 bases. The CDR3 has 16 residues. Germline V gene lookup returns CDR1 MGHRA and CDR2 YSYEKL. Between the trimmed V and J ends, which lost 0 bases and 7 bases, there was a span of 17 bases. The CDR3 nucleotides are TGCGCCAGCAGCCAAGAGGGGGGACTGGTTCAGTATACGCAGTATTTT. Protein: CASSQEGGLVQYTQYF.

V and J are TRBV5-1 and TRBJ1-1; D might be TRBD1 (6 bases). V was shortened by 0 bases and J by 3 bases, with 21 bases between the two germline ends. The CDR3 covers 18 residues. Germline lookup yields CDR1 SGHRS and CDR2 YFSETQ. CDR3 sequence (DNA): TGCGCCAGCAGCTTGGAATGGCAGGGGTATCTCCCGGACACTGAAGCTTTCTTT. Its translation: CASSLEWQGYLPDTEAFF.

This clone was recorded only once. V usage is TRBV25-1 and J usage is TRBJ1-2; 8 nucleotides align to TRBD1. CDR3 length: 12 amino acids. The germline V gene encodes CDR1 MGHDK and CDR2 SYGVNS. CDR3 in DNA: TGTGCTGGACAGGGATCAAACTATGGCTACACCTTC. Translation gives CAGQGSNYGYTF.

The chain combines TRBV9 with TRBJ2-3, with a possible D match to TRBD1 (6 bases). The CDR3 covers 14 residues. Trimming took off 0 bases at V and 8 bases at J, with 13 bases between the two ends. Germline V gives CDR1 SGDLS, CDR2 YYNGEE. In nucleotides, the CDR3 is TGTGCCAGCAGCGTAGATGAGGGGGTCGGTACGCAGTATTTT. Residues: CASSVDEGVGTQYF. The full variable domain, rest sourced from reference TRBV9 and TRBJ2-3, is DSGVTQTPKHLITATGQRVTLRCSPRSGDLSVYWYQQSLDQGLQFLIQYYNGEERAKGNILERFSAQQFPDLHSELNLSSLELGDSALYFCASSVDEGVGTQYFGPGTRLTVL.

This chain links TRBV2 with TRBJ2-6; D remains ambiguous. V was clipped by 5 bases and J by 0 bases, with 8 bases between them. CDR3 length: 15 amino acids. The germline gives CDR1 SNHLY, CDR2 FYNNEI. The CDR3 DNA sequence: TGTGCCAGCAGTCGAAAGAGCTCTGGGGCCAACGTCCTGACTTTC. Amino acid sequence: CASSRKSSGANVLTF. Complete variable domain (other parts from reference TRBV2 and TRBJ2-6): EPEVTQTPSHQVTQMGQEVILRCVPISNHLYFYWYRQILGQKVEFLVSFYNNEISEKSEIFDDQFSVERPDGSNFTLKIRSTKLEDSAMYFCASSRKSSGANVLTFGAGSRLTVL.

This clone turned up a few times. The chain carries TRBV25-1 and TRBJ1-2, with unresolved D. The germline V and J ends were trimmed by 5 bases and 3 bases, with 10 bases remaining between them. The CDR3 sequence is 13 residues long. Germline V gene data show CDR1 as MGHDK and CDR2 as SYGVNS. The CDR3 DNA reads as TGTGCCAGCAGTCCCCCGGGAGACTATGGCTACACCTTC. It encodes CASSPPGDYGYTF.

This rearrangement joins TRBV30 to TRBJ1-1; weak D call: TRBD1 (5 bases). V shed 1 base and J shed 4 bases, with 10 bases lying between them. CDR1 GTSNPN and CDR2 SVGIG come from the germline V gene (reference sequence). This CDR3 contains 13 residues. The CDR3, as DNA: TGTGCCTGGAGTGGAGGGGAGGCCACTGAAGCTTTCTTT. This translates into CAWSGGEATEAFF.

The chain combines TRBV5-1 with TRBJ2-1, with 10 positions matching TRBD1. This CDR3 region has 15 residues. Germline CDR1 SGHRS, CDR2 YFSETQ. V shed 5 bases and J 6 bases; nucleotides not matched to a gene: 8. The CDR3 sequence is CASRVGTGEVNEQFF. The DNA of the CDR3 is TGCGCCAGCAGAGTCGGGACAGGGGAAGTCAATGAGCAGTTCTTC.

The chain uses TRBV11-3 and TRBJ2-3, with a weak D call TRBD1 (6 bases). Germline V gene data show CDR1 as SGHNT and CDR2 as YENEEA. Trimming stripped 5 bases from V and 1 base from J, with 19 bases between. The length of the CDR3 is 17 residues. CDR3 DNA: TGTGCCAGCAGCCCTCGAAAGGGGGTTGATGGCACAGATACGCAGTATTTT. The encoded protein is CASSPRKGVDGTDTQYF.

CDR3 DNA: TGCGCCAGCAGCCAAGAAAAGCAACTAGACGCCTACAATGAGCAGTTCTTC. It yields the protein CASSQEKQLDAYNEQFF. The gene calls are TRBV4-1 and TRBJ2-1; D might be TRBD2 (5 bases). The CDR3 runs to 17 residues. V lost 0 bases and J 2 bases, leaving 14 bases between the germline ends. The germline CDR1 and CDR2 sequences are MGHRA and YSYEKL.

Only one count was recorded for this clone. V gene TRBV5-5 combines with J gene TRBJ2-3; 7 bases fit TRBD2. The CDR3 runs 15 residues. Trimming removed 2 bases from V and 2 bases from J; junction bases left unmatched: 5. CDR1 and CDR2 (germline): SGHKS, YYEKEE (reference sequence). As DNA, the CDR3 is TGTGCCAGCAGCTTTACGGGACTAAACACAGATACGCAGTATTTT. It codes for CASSFTGLNTDTQYF. Full variable domain (rest looked up from reference TRBV5-5 and TRBJ2-3): DAGVTQSPTHLIKTRGQQVTLRCSPISGHKSVSWYQQVLGQGPQFIFQYYEKEERGRGNFPDRFSARQFPNYSSELNVNALLLGDSALYLCASSFTGLNTDTQYFGPGTRLTVL.

In regard to this clone: The junction and the germline gene differ at one end; a read error may be behind it. The chain employs TRBV6-1 and TRBJ2-7, with D tentatively TRBD1 (6 bases). Germline V gives CDR1 MNHNS, CDR2 SASEGT. This CDR3 spans 14 amino acids. This CDR3 reads CASSLSTGSNEQYF. Here the CDR3 DNA reads TGTGCCAGCAGCCTATCGACAGGCTCCAACGAGCAGTACTTC.

This clone came up once. This rearrangement joins TRBV7-2 to TRBJ2-7, with TRBD2 matching 8 bases. Germline values: CDR1 SGHTA, CDR2 FQGNSA. Trimming at V came to 0 bases and at J to 2 bases, leaving 3 bases not matched to a gene. This CDR3 contains 15 residues. The CDR3 is CASSLAGGGTYEQYF. The CDR3 DNA follows: TGTGCCAGCAGCTTAGCCGGGGGGGGTACCTACGAGCAGTACTTC.

This clone was seen only a few times. This same CDR3 is encoded by further DNA sequences in the sample. The chain carries TRBV10-3 and TRBJ1-6; TRBD1 agrees at 9 bases. V was clipped by 11 bases and J by 7 bases; unmatched bases: 6. Looked up from germline, CDR1 is ENHRY and CDR2 is SYGVKD. The CDR3 spans 13 residues. The CDR3 DNA sequence: TGTGCCGTCCAGGGACAGGGAAATTCACCCCTCCACTTT. It encodes CAVQGQGNSPLHF.